These 23 T cell receptor beta chains share one sample of origin, sequenced in a study. TCRdb redid the calling of the RT-PCR reads with MiXCR, one entry per CDR3 protein. This table has about 700,000 distinct CDR3 sequences, 14% appearing once. Sequencing was performed on memory CD4+ T cells from blood. These receptors came from a female donor in good health, serving as a healthy control.

This chain links TRBV5-1 with TRBJ1-2, with TRBD1 as a possible D gene (5 bases). The CDR3 has 13 residues. The germline V gene has CDR1 SGHRS and CDR2 YFSETQ. Between the trimmed V and J ends, which lost 4 bases and 7 bases, there was a span of 14 bases. CDR3 nucleotide sequence: TGCGCCAGCAGCCCACAGGACGCGGGTGGCTACACCTTC. Translation: CASSPQDAGGYTF.

The chain carries TRBV18 and TRBJ1-4; TRBD1 might be the D (5 bases). The CDR3 is made up of 13 amino acids. In germline, CDR1 is KGHSH, CDR2 LQKENI. V lost 1 base and J 6 bases, leaving 6 bases between the germline ends. In DNA form, the CDR3 reads TGTGCCAGCTCACCACGGGGGGATGAAAAACTGTTTTTT. Protein sequence: CASSPRGDEKLFF.

The V call is TRBV14, the J call TRBJ2-3, with D possibly being TRBD1 or TRBD2 (5 bases each). The germline V gene encodes CDR1 SGHDN and CDR2 FVKESK. Between the trimmed V and J ends, which lost 4 bases and 8 bases, there was a span of 13 bases. There are 13 residues in the CDR3. The CDR3 spells CASSLGTRGTQYF. The CDR3, as DNA: TGTGCCAGCAGCCTTGGGACCCGGGGTACGCAGTATTTT.

This clonotype was counted a few times. V and J are TRBV5-1 and TRBJ2-3, with D hard to call. V lost 2 bases and J lost 2, with 18 bases in between. The CDR3 has 17 amino acids. Germline V gene sequence: CDR1 SGHRS, CDR2 YFSETQ. In nucleotides, the CDR3 is TGCGCCAGCAGCTTAACATACAGTACATTTCCCACAGATACGCAGTATTTT. Its protein product is CASSLTYSTFPTDTQYF.

At least ten counts were recorded for this clonotype. This chain connects TRBV7-7 to TRBJ1-6, with TRBD1 matching 8 bases. Germline CDR1 and CDR2: SSHAT and FNYEAQ (reference sequence). The CDR3 sequence is 15 residues long. With V trimmed by 5 bases and J by 7 bases, 7 bases remained unmatched. In DNA, the CDR3 is TGTGCCAGCAGCCTAAGCGACAGGGGAAATTCACCCCTCCACTTT. Its protein is CASSLSDRGNSPLHF.

V and J are TRBV25-1 and TRBJ2-1; D not certain. Trimming pared 6 bases from V and 4 bases from J, leaving 16 bases between. The CDR3 totals 15 residues. The germline gives CDR1 MGHDK, CDR2 SYGVNS. The CDR3 DNA reads TGTGCCAGCAGCTTATATTTTGACCCATACAATGAGCAGTTCTTC. This sequence encodes CASSLYFDPYNEQFF.

The gene calls are TRBV20-1 and TRBJ2-3; maybe TRBD2 (6 bases). The CDR3 spans 14 residues. From germline, CDR1 is DFQATT and CDR2 SNEGSKA (reference sequence). V shed 7 bases and J shed 4 bases, with 18 bases lying between them. CDR3 bases: TGCAGTGGGGCGGGACCACCAAGCTCAGATACGCAGTATTTT. Encoded protein: CSGAGPPSSDTQYF.

This clonotype came up a few times. This chain links TRBV5-1 with TRBJ2-3, with D uncertain. Trimming removed 0 bases at V and 6 bases at J, with 8 bases between. The CDR3 has 13 amino acids. Germline V CDR1 and CDR2: SGHRS, YFSETQ. The CDR3 coding sequence is TGCGCCAGCAGCTTGGATCCAGTGGATACGCAGTATTTT. Protein: CASSLDPVDTQYF.

This chain joins TRBV4-1 and TRBJ1-5; 7 nucleotides match TRBD1. V gave up 0 bases and J gave up 3 bases; unmatched junction bases: 11. The germline gives CDR1 MGHRA, CDR2 YSYEKL. This CDR3 comprises 18 residues. CDR3: CASSQDPDRAELNQPQHF. As DNA, the CDR3 is TGCGCCAGCAGCCAAGATCCAGACAGGGCGGAACTCAATCAGCCCCAGCATTTT.

The chain employs TRBV5-6 and TRBJ2-1; D tentatively reads TRBD1 or TRBD2 (5 bases each). Germline loops: CDR1 SGHDT, CDR2 YYEEEE. The CDR3 spans 16 residues. Trimming left V 3 bases short and J 7 bases short, with 20 bases between. The CDR3, as DNA: TGTGCCAGCAGCTCGGGACCCCAGTGGGACCGGAATGAGCAGTTCTTC. This translates into CASSSGPQWDRNEQFF.

The V gene is TRBV20-1, the J gene TRBJ2-3, with 12 bases that match TRBD2. With V trimmed by 8 bases and J by 4 bases, 7 bases remained unmatched. The CDR3 is made up of 14 amino acids. The germline V gene has CDR1 DFQATT and CDR2 SNEGSKA (reference sequence). Here the CDR3 DNA reads TGCAGTAGCAGGACTAGCGGGATCCCAGATACGCAGTATTTT. Protein sequence: CSSRTSGIPDTQYF.

Ten or more counts support this clonotype. The rearrangement uses TRBV15 and TRBJ2-5, with D perhaps TRBD2 (5 bases). This CDR3 region has 15 residues. Germline-derived CDR1 and CDR2 are LNHNV and YYDKDF (reference sequence). The germline V and J ends were trimmed by 0 bases and 1 base, with 9 bases remaining between them. CDR3 nucleotides: TGTGCCACCAGCAGAGATTTACTAGTCCAAGAGACCCAGTACTTC. Protein: CATSRDLLVQETQYF.

The chain uses TRBV12-3 or TRBV12-4 and TRBJ2-7; 7 nucleotides line up with TRBD1. The junction had 6 bases not matched to a gene; V was cut back by 7 bases and J by 6 bases. This CDR3 contains 12 residues. The CDR3, as DNA: TGTGCCAGCAAACAGGGGACGGGCGAGCAGTACTTC. Protein product: CASKQGTGEQYF.

This sequence joins TRBV20-1 and TRBJ2-1, with TRBD2 identical over 7 bases. This CDR3 contains 16 residues. CDR1 DFQATT and CDR2 SNEGSKA come from the germline V gene (reference sequence). Trimming cost V 0 bases and J 5 bases; bases outside gene matches: 10. The CDR3 loop reads CSARDLGGSNDNEQFF. As DNA, the CDR3 is TGCAGTGCTAGAGATCTTGGCGGGAGTAATGACAATGAGCAGTTCTTC.

Regarding this clonotype: With a much larger clone just one base away, this may be a read error. The chain combines TRBV4-3 with TRBJ2-2; D is possibly TRBD1 (5 bases). Germline V CDR1 and CDR2: LGHNA, YSLEER. With 6 bases removed from V and 9 bases from J, the gap between germline ends came to 11 bases. The CDR3 extends over 12 amino acids. DNA of the CDR3: TGCGCCAGCAGGAGGCAGGACAGGGAGCTGTTTTTT. As protein: CASRRQDRELFF.

The chain employs TRBV20-1 and TRBJ2-3; 14 bases match TRBD2. CDR1 and CDR2 from the germline V gene are DFQATT and SNEGSKA (reference sequence). This CDR3 is 19 amino acids long. After removal of 0 bases from V and 4 bases from J, the junction contained 12 bases not matched to a gene. CDR3 sequence: CSARDPGGLAGAEADTQYF. In DNA, the CDR3 is TGCAGTGCTAGAGATCCTGGGGGACTAGCGGGAGCAGAAGCAGATACGCAGTATTTT.

This sequence joins TRBV4-1 and TRBJ1-2; TRBD1 agrees at 9 bases. The CDR3 has 15 amino acids. J was trimmed by 2 bases and V by 4 bases; bases with no gene match: 5. CDR1 and CDR2 from the germline V gene are MGHRA and YSYEKL. CDR3 protein: CASSREDRGNYGYTF. In DNA form, the CDR3 reads TGCGCCAGCAGCCGAGAGGACAGGGGCAACTATGGCTACACCTTC.

This clonotype was counted between two and nine times. The chain recombines TRBV28 with TRBJ1-6; D ambiguous. This CDR3 contains 15 residues. Germline V gives CDR1 MDHEN, CDR2 SYDVKM. Trimming shortened V by 3 bases and J by 0 bases, and 6 bases separated the two germline ends. The chain's CDR3 is CASSLGSSYNSPLHF. CDR3 coding DNA: TGTGCCAGCAGTTTGGGGAGCTCCTATAATTCACCCCTCCACTTT.

Regarding this clonotype: In this CDR3 the conserved last residue, phenylalanine or tryptophan, is missing, so a read error is likely. The chain couples TRBV10-3 to TRBJ1-1; D call uncertain. Germline values: CDR1 ENHRY, CDR2 SYGVKD. CDR3 length equals 14 residues. CDR3 residues: CAISEFDGNTKAFL. The CDR3 region has the DNA TGTGCCATCAGTGAGTTCGACGGTAACACTAAAGCTTTCCTT.

This clonotype was observed a handful of times. This chain joins TRBV6-6 and TRBJ1-2; 12 bases match TRBD1. The CDR3 covers 15 residues. Germline V gives CDR1 MNHNY, CDR2 SVGAGI (reference sequence). V dropped 8 bases and J dropped 7; count of bases not matched to a gene: 11. CDR3 in DNA: TGTGCCAGCGGAAAAGGGGGACAGGGGGCAGGTGGCTACACCTTC. Amino acid sequence: CASGKGGQGAGGYTF.

This clonotype was counted only a few times. This chain joins TRBV7-6 and TRBJ2-3; D is possibly TRBD1 or TRBD2 (5 bases each). Germline V CDR1 and CDR2: SGHVS, FNYEAQ. The ends were cut back, 4 bases at V and 4 bases at J, with 12 bases in the middle. The length of the CDR3 is 14 residues. CDR3 sequence reads: CASSSDEGPDTQYF. In DNA form, the CDR3 reads TGTGCCAGCAGCTCGGACGAGGGACCAGATACGCAGTATTTT.

The chain links TRBV28 to TRBJ2-5, with 7 nucleotides matching TRBD1. The germline V gene encodes CDR1 MDHEN and CDR2 SYDVKM. The CDR3 contains 16 residues. Germline trimming cut 3 bases from V and 1 base from J; bases unmatched to any gene: 8. The CDR3 is CASSFLGQAPQETQYF. The CDR3 DNA sequence: TGTGCCAGCAGTTTTCTTGGACAGGCTCCCCAAGAGACCCAGTACTTC.

Points on this clonotype: The junction shows a germline mismatch at one end, possibly a read error. The chain recombines TRBV20-1 with TRBJ1-6; weak D call: TRBD1 (6 bases). CDR3 length equals 15 residues. CDR1 DFQATT and CDR2 SNEGSKA come from the germline V gene (reference sequence). CDR3: CSAREGGRQLSPLYF. The CDR3 nucleotides are TGCAGTGCTAGAGAAGGGGGACGGCAGCTTTCACCCCTTTACTTT.